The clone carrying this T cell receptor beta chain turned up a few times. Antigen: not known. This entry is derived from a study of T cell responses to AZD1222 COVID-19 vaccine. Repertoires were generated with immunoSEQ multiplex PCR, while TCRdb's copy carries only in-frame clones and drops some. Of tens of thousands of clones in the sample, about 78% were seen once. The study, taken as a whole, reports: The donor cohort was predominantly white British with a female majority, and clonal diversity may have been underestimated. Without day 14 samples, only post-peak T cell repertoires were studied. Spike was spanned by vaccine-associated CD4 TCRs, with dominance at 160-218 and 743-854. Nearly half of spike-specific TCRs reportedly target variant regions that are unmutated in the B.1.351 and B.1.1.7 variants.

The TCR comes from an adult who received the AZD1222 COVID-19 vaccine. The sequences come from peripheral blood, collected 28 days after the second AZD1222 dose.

CDR3 nucleotide sequence: TGTGCCAGCAGTTACTTTCCTAGCGGAGATTACGAGCAGTACTTC. This codes for CASSYFPSGDYEQYF. This rearrangement joins TRBV6-2 or TRBV6-3 to TRBJ2-7; TRBD2 matches 7 bases. This CDR3 is built from 15 residues. The V segment lost 1 base and the J segment 4 bases; nucleotides outside the gene matches: 7. From germline, CDR1 is MNHEY and CDR2 SVGEGT.